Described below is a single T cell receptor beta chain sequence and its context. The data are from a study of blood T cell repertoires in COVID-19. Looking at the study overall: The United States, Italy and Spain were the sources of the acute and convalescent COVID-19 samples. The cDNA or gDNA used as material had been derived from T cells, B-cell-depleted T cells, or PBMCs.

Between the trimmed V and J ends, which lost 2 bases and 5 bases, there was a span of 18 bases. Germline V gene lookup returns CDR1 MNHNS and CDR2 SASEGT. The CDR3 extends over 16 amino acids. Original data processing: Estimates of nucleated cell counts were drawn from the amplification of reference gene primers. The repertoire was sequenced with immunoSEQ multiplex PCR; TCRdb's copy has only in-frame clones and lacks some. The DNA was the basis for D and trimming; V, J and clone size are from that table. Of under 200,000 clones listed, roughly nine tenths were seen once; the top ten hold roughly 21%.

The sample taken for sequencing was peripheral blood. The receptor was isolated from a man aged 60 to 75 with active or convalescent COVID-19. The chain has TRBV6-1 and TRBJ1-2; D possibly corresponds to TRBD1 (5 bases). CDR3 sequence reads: CASSERPGTLRYGYTF. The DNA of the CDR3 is TGTGCCAGCAGTGAACGCCCAGGGACTCTACGTTATGGCTACACCTTC.